This T cell receptor (beta chain) is drawn from a study of early T cells in non-severe SARS-CoV-2 infection. Findings and caveats of the study: The study's VDJdb matching favored anti-spike CD8 responses and missed private and CD4 specificities.

TCRdb processed the 5' RACE reads anew with MiXCR; each CDR3 protein has one entry. The sample yields roughly 34,000 distinct CDR3 sequences, around 4% seen once. This clonotype was counted at least ten times. Its antigen remains unknown. Sample: whole blood. This receptor was taken from an adult who was a healthcare worker with PCR-confirmed SARS-CoV-2 infection or an uninfected control (not recorded which).

The CDR3 protein is CASSSLPELGHEQYF. In DNA, the CDR3 is TGTGCCAGCAGTTCTCTCCCCGAATTGGGCCACGAGCAGTACTTC. V is TRBV6-5 and J is TRBJ2-7; D not resolved. Trimming left V 4 bases short and J 5 bases short, with 18 bases between. CDR1 and CDR2 (germline): MNHEY, SVGAGI. The length of the CDR3 is 15 residues.